This T cell receptor beta chain comes out of a study of cytomegalovirus exposure and HLA in healthy donors. Profiled with immunoSEQ multiplex PCR; TCRdb holds only in-frame clones, not every one. The data show some 290,000 clones, roughly 87% seen once. This CDR3 is 19 amino acids long. Trimming at V came to 0 bases and at J to 1 base, leaving 9 bases not matched to a gene. The germline V gene encodes CDR1 SGDLS and CDR2 YYNGEE. The donors were in the approximately 130-subject validation cohort, distinct from the roughly 600-subject first cohort. The sequence was obtained from a man aged 25 to 40 in good health and CMV-seronegative. The source material was PBMCs. The gene calls are TRBV9 and TRBJ1-3, with TRBD1 identical over 11 bases. The CDR3: CASSVAYGQGAHSGNTIYF. The CDR3 coding sequence is TGTGCCAGCAGCGTAGCTTATGGACAGGGGGCGCATTCTGGAAACACCATATATTTT.